This T cell receptor beta chain was captured by sequencing in a study of PD-1 blockade in classical Hodgkin lymphoma (TCRdb year 2020). Notes on the research overall: Nivolumab dosing was 3 mg/kg intravenously every 2 weeks, continuing until either disease progression or unacceptable toxicity. The study used TCR beta sequencing and CyTOF to define a peripheral blood immune signature of response to PD-1 blockade in classical Hodgkin lymphoma.

As regards this clone: Its antigen is currently not known. No quality values exist for individual bases; no much larger clone is one base distant.

Genomic DNA was extracted with the Qiagen DNeasy kit from unsorted PBMCs and from negatively selected CD4+ and CD8+ fractions. Using primers that anneal to V and J segments, immunoSEQ multiplex PCR amplified the TCR beta CDR3 regions. A synthetic immune receptor repertoire was used to minimize amplification bias, and remaining bias was computationally removed after sequencing. The study's own analysis went as follows. Repertoire diversity was quantified as the Shannon entropy index using custom Python scripts. The unsorted, CD4+ and CD8+ repertoires were each analyzed separately, with the exception of combined analyses, where CD4+ and CD8+ sequences were merged in silico. Clonal expansion was defined as at least a 2-fold frequency increase after treatment relative to C1D1, with a pseudocount of 0.5 for undetected baseline clones. Singleton clones were defined as clones with 0 or 1 copy at C1D1, and non-singleton clones were defined as clones with 2 or more copies. Clones expanded in unsorted samples were labelled as CD4+, CD8+ or unknown by matching protein sequences in sorted samples from the same patient. Wilcoxon tests were applied to paired samples to test diversity changes from C1D1 to C4D1. TCRdb mirrors the immuneACCESS table, restricted to in-frame sequences. Some clones are absent from its copies; in checked studies, under half trace to an unresolved V gene, and the reason for the others is unknown. V and J calls and clone size follow that table, whereas D and trimming were derived from the DNA. The sample table lists over 20,000 clones, under 90% of them with a count of one. Together, the top ten hold 2.5% of the sample.

The paper's findings and limits, for the study overall: Baseline TCR diversity was reported to be lower in newly diagnosed patients than in healthy donors, and even lower in relapsed/refractory patients. Trial patients achieving complete response had baseline diversity similar to newly diagnosed patients, whereas partial responders and progressors had significantly lower diversity. Only a single clinical trial cohort was studied, and what caused the repertoire differences, possibly disease activity or prior therapy, remained undefined. Diversity was lower in patients who began nivolumab less than 1 year after ASCT, so these patients were left out of later analyses to avoid confounding by immune reconstitution. By C4D1, a significant rise was seen in CD4+ TCR diversity but not in CD8+ TCR diversity (p=0.0027 vs p=0.16), and the rise was most apparent among complete responders (p=0.02).

Explained via the paper, the time point label denotes: cycle 1 day 1 (C1D1), immediately before nivolumab initiation. Every trial patient had relapsed after autologous stem cell transplantation, and cohorts A, B and C differed in prior brentuximab vedotin exposure. A total of roughly 57 patients with relapsed/refractory classical Hodgkin lymphoma made up the trial cohort, and each patient's best overall response was complete response, partial response or progressive disease. In the multi-cohort phase II CheckMate 205 trial, trial patients received single-agent nivolumab. Best overall response was determined by an independent review committee according to the 2007 International Working Group response criteria. Trial PBMCs were collected just before the start of nivolumab (C1D1) and during therapy at cycle 2 day 1 and cycle 4 day 1. After peripheral blood was drawn into 8 mL Vacutainer Cell Preparation Tubes, PBMCs were isolated by centrifugation and then cryopreserved.

This specimen consisted of peripheral blood mononuclear cells (PBMCs), obtained at baseline. The TCR originated in a human donor with classical Hodgkin lymphoma.

Read as DNA, the sequence is TGTGCCAGCGCGCCTCTGAACACCGGGGAGCTGTTTTTT. This gives the protein CASAPLNTGELFF. The chain links TRBV27 with TRBJ2-2; the D gene is unclear. From cysteine to phenylalanine, the CDR3 is 13 amino acids long. CDR3 DNA is the only sequence kept; it has 39 bases, read in frame from the first base. V is clipped by 8 bases and J by 1 base, and the sequence between their germline boundaries is 8 bases long. From a lookup of the germline V gene (reference sequence), CDR1 and CDR2 are MNHEY and SMNVEV.